This T cell receptor beta chain was captured by sequencing in a study of T cell changes during pregnancy in multiple sclerosis (dated by TCRdb to the late 2010s). Regarding the complete study: In women with multiple sclerosis, the researchers looked at how the T cell repertoire shifted as pregnancy progressed.

Clipping removes 5 bases from V and 3 bases from J, with 6 as the unmatched junction base count. Including cysteine and phenylalanine, the CDR3 has 14 amino acids. CDR3 DNA only is kept here, 42 bases in frame from base 1. Per the germline V gene, SGHVS is the CDR1 and FNYEAQ is the CDR2. Libraries were made using the immunoSEQ multiplex PCR assay. The clones in this table, taken by TCRdb from immuneACCESS, are in-frame only. Not every clone is retained; where verified, under half of the shortfall comes from an unresolved V gene, and the cause of the rest is unknown. The sample table contains more than 35,000 clones; only one count was recorded for about 91% of them. Of the sample, under 9.5% is held by the ten largest clones. On this clone itself: What antigen it recognizes has not been identified. Base qualities were left out, and no much larger clone turns up one base away.

This receptor was identified in a female donor with multiple sclerosis, enrolled in a pregnancy study. The rearranged chain carries TRBV7-6 and TRBJ1-2, with 7 junctional bases fitting TRBD1. The sequenced sample was CD8+ T cells from peripheral blood mononuclear cells, obtained after pregnancy. The CDR3 sequence is CASSTARGDYGYTF. The DNA is as follows: TGTGCCAGCAGCACGGCCAGGGGGGACTATGGCTACACCTTC. This CDR3, with the reference TRBV7-6 and TRBJ1-2 proteins standing in past its ends, gives the full variable domain GAGVSQSPRYKVTKRGQDVALRCDPISGHVSLYWYRQALGQGPEFLTYFNYEAQQDKSGLPNDRFSAERPEGSISTLTIQRTEQRDSAMYRCASSTARGDYGYTFGSGTRLTVV.